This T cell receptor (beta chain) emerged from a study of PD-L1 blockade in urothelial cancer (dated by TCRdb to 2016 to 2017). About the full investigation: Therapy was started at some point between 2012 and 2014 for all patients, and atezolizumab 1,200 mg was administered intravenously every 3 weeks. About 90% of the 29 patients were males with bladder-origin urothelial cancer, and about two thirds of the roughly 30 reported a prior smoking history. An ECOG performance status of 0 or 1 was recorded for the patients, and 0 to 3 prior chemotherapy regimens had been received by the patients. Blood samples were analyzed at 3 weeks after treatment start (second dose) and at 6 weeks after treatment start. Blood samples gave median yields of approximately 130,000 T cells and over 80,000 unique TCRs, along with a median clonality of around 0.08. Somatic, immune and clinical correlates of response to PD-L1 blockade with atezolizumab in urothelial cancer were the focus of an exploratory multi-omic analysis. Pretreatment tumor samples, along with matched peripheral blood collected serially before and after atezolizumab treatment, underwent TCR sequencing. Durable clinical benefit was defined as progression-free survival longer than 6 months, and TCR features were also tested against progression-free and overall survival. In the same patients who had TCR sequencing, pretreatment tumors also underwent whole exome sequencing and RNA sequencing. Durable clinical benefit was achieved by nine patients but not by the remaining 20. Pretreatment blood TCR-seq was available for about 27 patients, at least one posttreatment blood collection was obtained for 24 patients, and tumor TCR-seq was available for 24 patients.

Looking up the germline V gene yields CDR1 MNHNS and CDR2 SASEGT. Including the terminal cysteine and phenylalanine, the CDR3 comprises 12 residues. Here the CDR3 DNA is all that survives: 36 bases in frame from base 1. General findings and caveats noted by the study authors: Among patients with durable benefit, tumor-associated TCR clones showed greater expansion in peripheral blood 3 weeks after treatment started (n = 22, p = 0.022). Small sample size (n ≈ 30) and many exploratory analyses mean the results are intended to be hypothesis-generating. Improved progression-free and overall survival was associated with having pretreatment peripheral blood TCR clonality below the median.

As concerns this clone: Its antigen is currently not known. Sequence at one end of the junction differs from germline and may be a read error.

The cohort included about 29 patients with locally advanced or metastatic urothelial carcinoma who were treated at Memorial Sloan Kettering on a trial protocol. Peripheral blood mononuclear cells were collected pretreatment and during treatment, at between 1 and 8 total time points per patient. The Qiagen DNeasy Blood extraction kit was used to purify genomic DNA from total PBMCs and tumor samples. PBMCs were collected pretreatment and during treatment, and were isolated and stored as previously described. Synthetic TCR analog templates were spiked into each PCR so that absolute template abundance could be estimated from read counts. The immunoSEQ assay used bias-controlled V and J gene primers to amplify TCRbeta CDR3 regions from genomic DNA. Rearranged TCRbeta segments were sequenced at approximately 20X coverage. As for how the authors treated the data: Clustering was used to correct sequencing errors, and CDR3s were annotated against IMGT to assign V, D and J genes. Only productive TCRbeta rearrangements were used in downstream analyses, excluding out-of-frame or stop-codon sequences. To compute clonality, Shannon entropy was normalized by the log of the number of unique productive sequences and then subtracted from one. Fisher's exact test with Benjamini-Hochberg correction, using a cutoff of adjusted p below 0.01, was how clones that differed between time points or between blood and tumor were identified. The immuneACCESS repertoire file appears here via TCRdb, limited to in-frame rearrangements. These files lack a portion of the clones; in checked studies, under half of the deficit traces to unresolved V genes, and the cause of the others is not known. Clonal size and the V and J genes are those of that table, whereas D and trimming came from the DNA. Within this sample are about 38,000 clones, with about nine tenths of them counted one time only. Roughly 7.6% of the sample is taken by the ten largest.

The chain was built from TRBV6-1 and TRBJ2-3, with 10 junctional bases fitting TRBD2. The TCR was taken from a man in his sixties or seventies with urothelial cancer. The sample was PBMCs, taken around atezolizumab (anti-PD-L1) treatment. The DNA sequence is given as TGTGCCAGCAGTCTAGCGGGAGAAAAGTCCCTTTTT. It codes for CASSLAGEKSLF.